The 32 T cell receptor beta chains reported below all come from one sample, sequenced in a study of cytomegalovirus exposure and HLA in healthy donors. PCR involved 60 Vbeta and 13 Jbeta primers. Sequencing was performed with immunoSEQ multiplex PCR; in TCRdb, only in-frame clones are kept and a portion is missing. The table shows a few hundred thousand clones, with roughly 80% occurring only once. The sequencing sample was made of PBMCs. The receptors derive from a man under 40 in good health and CMV-seronegative.

The V and J genes are TRBV5-6 and TRBJ1-1, with no clear D. Germline CDR1 SGHDT, CDR2 YYEEEE. CDR3 length: 14 residues. The ends were cut back, 2 bases at V and 5 bases at J, with 13 bases in the middle. The CDR3 protein is CASSFVGSVTEAFF. CDR3 sequence (DNA): TGTGCCAGCAGCTTTGTTGGGAGCGTGACTGAAGCTTTCTTT.

The J gene is TRBJ1-1, the V gene TRBV18; tentatively, D is TRBD1 (5 bases). Deletions cut 6 bases from V and 5 bases from J, with 16 bases between. CDR1 and CDR2 from the germline V gene are KGHSH and LQKENI. The CDR3 has 14 amino acids. The CDR3 nucleotides are TGTGCCAGCTCTGAGAGCGGGGGGAGAACTGAAGCTTTCTTT. It specifies CASSESGGRTEAFF.

The chain has TRBV18 and TRBJ2-3; D unresolved. With 6 bases removed from V and 4 bases from J, the gap between germline ends came to 8 bases. Germline CDR1 is KGHSH and CDR2 is LQKENI. The CDR3 has 12 amino acids. The CDR3 DNA sequence: TGTGCCAGCTCCTCAGAAGCAGATACGCAGTATTTT. As protein: CASSSEADTQYF.

The chain joins TRBV5-6 to TRBJ2-4, with D tentatively TRBD2 (6 bases). V lost 4 bases to trimming and J lost 1 base, with 9 bases between them. The CDR3 covers 14 residues. Germline loops: CDR1 SGHDT, CDR2 YYEEEE. The CDR3 DNA is TGTGCCAGCAGCCCAGGAGGGGCCAAAAACATTCAGTACTTC. It specifies CASSPGGAKNIQYF.

This clone was detected a few times. The genes are TRBV25-1 and TRBJ1-6; 7 bases line up with TRBD1. With 4 bases clipped from V and 10 bases from J, the junction kept 19 bases outside the gene matches. CDR3 size: 18 residues. Germline V CDR1 and CDR2: MGHDK, SYGVNS. CDR3 in amino acids: CASSGPRHRTGWGSPLHF. The CDR3 region has the DNA TGTGCCAGCAGTGGTCCGAGGCACCGGACAGGCTGGGGATCACCCCTCCACTTT.

This clone has just one count. CDR3 residues: CASRETGDTYEQYF. CDR3 coding DNA: TGTGCCAGCAGAGAGACAGGGGACACCTACGAGCAGTACTTC. J is TRBJ2-7 and V is TRBV5-6; 8 bases are a match to TRBD1. This CDR3 contains 14 residues. After removal of 5 bases from V and 2 bases from J, the junction contained 6 bases not matched to a gene. Germline assignment: CDR1 SGHDT and CDR2 YYEEEE.

The chain uses TRBV7-2 and TRBJ2-7; 9 nucleotides match TRBD1. Germline lookup yields CDR1 SGHTA and CDR2 FQGNSA. This CDR3 has 15 amino acids. Losses at the gene ends were 5 bases for V and 3 bases for J; bases not matched to a gene: 8. The CDR3 nucleotides are TGTGCCAGCAGCCCCACCGGGACAGGGCTCTACGAGCAGTACTTC. Its translation is CASSPTGTGLYEQYF.

This chain connects TRBV9 to TRBJ1-2, with TRBD1 matching over 7 bases. CDR3 length: 13 residues. From germline, CDR1 is SGDLS and CDR2 YYNGEE. V dropped 5 bases and J dropped 5; count of bases not matched to a gene: 6. The CDR3 nucleotides are TGTGCCAGCAGTAGACAGGGTTTATATGGCTACACCTTC. Protein product: CASSRQGLYGYTF.

This chain joins TRBV2 and TRBJ1-4; D not resolved. The CDR3 sequence is 15 residues long. Trimming pared 2 bases from V and 5 bases from J, leaving 12 bases between. CDR1 is SNHLY and CDR2 is FYNNEI in the germline V gene. CDR3 nucleotide sequence: TGTGCCAGCAGTGAAATCGGACTGCGGAATGAAAAACTGTTTTTT. Its protein product is CASSEIGLRNEKLFF. Using reference TRBV2 and TRBJ1-4 for the parts outside the CDR3, the full variable domain is EPEVTQTPSHQVTQMGQEVILRCVPISNHLYFYWYRQILGQKVEFLVSFYNNEISEKSEIFDDQFSVERPDGSNFTLKIRSTKLEDSAMYFCASSEIGLRNEKLFFGSGTQLSVL.

V gene TRBV9 combines with J gene TRBJ2-7, with D hard to call. From germline, CDR1 is SGDLS and CDR2 YYNGEE. The CDR3 covers 13 residues. V lost 0 bases and J lost 3, with 7 bases in between. CDR3 coding DNA: TGTGCCAGCAGCGTAGGGCGGAACTACGAGCAGTACTTC. Translated, it gives CASSVGRNYEQYF.

This clone was counted only a few times. The J gene is TRBJ2-2, the V gene TRBV9; 9 bases are a match to TRBD2. Germline assignment: CDR1 SGDLS and CDR2 YYNGEE. CDR3 length: 14 residues. Unmatched junction bases numbered 7, after V lost 9 bases and J lost 4 bases. The CDR3: CATRRGGSTGELFF. The CDR3 region has the DNA TGTGCCACGCGGCGGGGGGGAAGCACCGGGGAGCTGTTTTTT.

The chain carries TRBV7-3 and TRBJ2-7, with D possibly TRBD1 on 6 matching bases. Trimming stripped 1 base from V and 5 bases from J, with 9 bases between. Germline CDR1 SGHTA, CDR2 FQGTGA. This CDR3 comprises 13 residues. CDR3: CASSLSHRDEQYF. CDR3 in DNA: TGTGCCAGCAGCTTAAGCCACAGGGACGAGCAGTACTTC.

The V and J genes are TRBV9 and TRBJ1-2; 10 nucleotides agree with TRBD1. Germline CDR1 SGDLS, CDR2 YYNGEE. CDR3 length equals 13 residues. V trimming: 3 bases; J trimming: 11 bases; junction bases outside the gene matches: 7. The CDR3 sequence: CASSGGDRGKYTF. CDR3 nucleotides: TGTGCCAGCAGCGGGGGGGACAGGGGTAAATACACCTTC.

The CDR3 DNA is TGTGCCAGCAGCTTGTGGGTGGGGAGCACCGGGGAGCTGTTTTTT. It encodes CASSLWVGSTGELFF. The chain carries TRBV5-6 and TRBJ2-2, with D possibly matching TRBD2 (5 bases). The germline CDR1 and CDR2 sequences are SGHDT and YYEEEE. Trimming took off 1 base at V and 4 bases at J, with 11 bases between the two ends. This CDR3 comprises 15 residues.

The rearrangement uses TRBV4-1 and TRBJ2-3; 11 bases are shared with TRBD2. Per the germline V gene, CDR1 is MGHRA and CDR2 is YSYEKL. V was pared by 1 base and J by 4 bases, with 13 bases of the junction left unmatched. This CDR3 contains 19 residues. CDR3 region: CASSQVGSGGGGRSDTQYF. The CDR3 region has the DNA TGCGCCAGCAGCCAAGTTGGTAGCGGGGGGGGAGGTCGATCAGATACGCAGTATTTT.

The CDR3: CASSAYRNTEAFF. CDR3 nucleotide sequence: TGTGCCAGTAGCGCGTACCGCAACACTGAAGCTTTCTTT. The J gene is TRBJ1-1, the V gene TRBV19; no clear D gene. Germline loops: CDR1 LNHDA, CDR2 SQIVND (reference sequence). The ends were cut back, 6 bases at V and 2 bases at J, with 10 bases in the middle. The CDR3 runs 13 residues.

J is TRBJ2-3 and V is TRBV27; 10 nucleotides agree with TRBD2. The trim removed 2 bases at V and 5 bases at J, leaving 7 bases unmatched. This CDR3 is built from 16 residues. Germline V gives CDR1 MNHEY, CDR2 SMNVEV (reference sequence). In nucleotides, the CDR3 is TGTGCCAGCAGTTTAACGCCTAGCGGGGGTGGAGATACGCAGTATTTT. The encoded protein is CASSLTPSGGGDTQYF.

This rearrangement joins TRBV6-6 to TRBJ2-7, with D uncertain. The V end was cut by 2 bases, the J end by 3 bases, with 8 bases between. Germline CDR1 and CDR2: MNHNY and SVGAGI (reference sequence). The CDR3 consists of 13 residues. CDR3 residues: CASSYGRFYEQYF. In DNA, the CDR3 is TGTGCCAGCAGTTACGGCCGCTTCTACGAGCAGTACTTC.

V and J are TRBV27 and TRBJ1-1, with TRBD1 matching 7 bases. Trimming at V came to 6 bases and at J to 4 bases, leaving 8 bases not matched to a gene. The CDR3 runs to 14 residues. Germline CDR1 reads MNHEY; CDR2 reads SMNVEV (reference sequence). CDR3 sequence reads: CASRRTGVSTEAFF. The CDR3 coding sequence is TGTGCCAGCAGGCGAACAGGGGTGAGCACTGAAGCTTTCTTT.

This clone has a handful of counts. This chain connects TRBV5-1 to TRBJ2-5; no reliable D call. The CDR3 has 14 residues. Germline V CDR1 and CDR2: SGHRS, YFSETQ. Trimming shortened V by 3 bases and J by 3 bases, and 12 bases separated the two germline ends. The CDR3 is CASSSNSGEETQYF. Written as DNA, the CDR3 is TGCGCCAGCAGCTCTAACAGTGGCGAAGAGACCCAGTACTTC.

The chain has TRBV6-5 and TRBJ1-2; TRBD1 agrees at 9 bases. CDR1 and CDR2 from the germline V gene are MNHEY and SVGAGI. V lost 0 bases to trimming and J lost 4 bases; unmatched junction nucleotides: 3. The CDR3 length is 15 residues. The CDR3 nucleotides are TGTGCCAGCAGTTACTCAAGGGACAGGGCCTATGGCTACACCTTC. Its translation is CASSYSRDRAYGYTF.

This chain uses TRBV7-9 with TRBJ2-2, with 7 nucleotides matching TRBD1. The CDR3 length is 14 residues. V was clipped by 3 bases and J by 6 bases; unmatched bases: 4. CDR1 and CDR2 (germline): SEHNR, FQNEAQ (reference sequence). The CDR3 is CASSFTGVAGELFF. DNA for the CDR3: TGTGCCAGCAGCTTTACAGGGGTAGCCGGGGAGCTGTTTTTT.

The rearrangement links TRBV27 to TRBJ1-1; D uncertain. Trimming removed 4 bases at V and 4 bases at J, with 16 bases between. The CDR3 totals 15 residues. Germline V gene sequence: CDR1 MNHEY, CDR2 SMNVEV (reference sequence). CDR3 nucleotides: TGTGCCAGCAGTTCCCCGACTCTCCGGGGCACTGAAGCTTTCTTT. Translating it yields CASSSPTLRGTEAFF.

This clone was seen once. This sequence joins TRBV2 and TRBJ2-3; tentatively, D is TRBD2 (7 bases). The length of the CDR3 is 14 residues. Germline CDR1 and CDR2: SNHLY and FYNNEI. With 4 bases removed from V and 3 bases from J, the gap between germline ends came to 11 bases. This CDR3 is CASSAGGGTDTQYF. The DNA for the CDR3 is TGTGCCAGCAGTGCGGGGGGCGGGACAGATACGCAGTATTTT.

The chain links TRBV7-9 to TRBJ1-1; a weak D match, TRBD1 (5 bases). V was trimmed by 5 bases and J by 10 bases, leaving 20 bases between them. The CDR3 runs to 14 residues. Germline V CDR1 and CDR2: SEHNR, FQNEAQ (reference sequence). In DNA, the CDR3 is TGTGCCAGCAGCCAACCCGGGGGGAAGGAGGCAGCTTTCTTT. It codes for CASSQPGGKEAAFF.

The genes are TRBV29-1 and TRBJ2-7, with 9 bases fitting TRBD1. The CDR3 extends over 14 amino acids. The germline V gene encodes CDR1 SQVTM and CDR2 ANQGSEA. V shed 1 base, J shed 7 bases, and the junction held 8 bases outside the gene matches. Written as DNA, the CDR3 is TGCAGCGTTGAAGTGTGGACAGGGGCAGGTGAGCAGTACTTC. Translation: CSVEVWTGAGEQYF.

V is TRBV4-1 and J is TRBJ2-7; 8 bases map to TRBD1. CDR1 and CDR2 from the germline V gene are MGHRA and YSYEKL. The V and J ends lost 6 bases and 7 bases, in that order; junction bases with no gene match: 20. This CDR3 has 17 residues. CDR3 sequence reads: CASSLSIQDRDMREQYF. The CDR3, as DNA: TGCGCCAGCAGTCTCTCTATTCAGGACAGGGACATGAGGGAGCAGTACTTC.

This clone has a handful of counts. The V gene is TRBV6-6, the J gene TRBJ1-2; D gene uncertain. Germline V gene sequence: CDR1 MNHNY, CDR2 SVGAGI (reference sequence). Between the trimmed V and J ends, which lost 2 bases and 7 bases, there was a span of 14 bases. This CDR3 region has 14 residues. This chain's CDR3 is CASSYGRERVGYTF. The CDR3, as DNA: TGTGCCAGCAGTTACGGGCGGGAGAGGGTTGGCTACACCTTC.

There are a few counts of this clone. The chain carries TRBV29-1 and TRBJ2-7, with D possibly TRBD1 on 5 matching bases. Germline CDR1 and CDR2: SQVTM and ANQGSEA. V lost 5 bases to trimming and J lost 4 bases, with 12 bases between them. This CDR3 region has 12 residues. CDR3 in DNA: TGCAGCGTTACCAGGGCGACTTACGAGCAGTACTTC. Its protein product is CSVTRATYEQYF.

This clone was observed a handful of times. The chain is built from TRBV27 and TRBJ2-5; D is perhaps TRBD2 (6 bases). This CDR3 spans 15 amino acids. V was cut by 2 bases and J by 5 bases, with 15 bases left in between. Germline lookup yields CDR1 MNHEY and CDR2 SMNVEV (reference sequence). Here the CDR3 reads CASSLRVGGDETQYF. The DNA of the CDR3 is TGTGCCAGCAGTTTACGGGTGGGGGGTGACGAGACCCAGTACTTC.

The rearrangement joins TRBV19 to TRBJ2-7; perhaps TRBD1 as D (5 bases). The germline V gene encodes CDR1 LNHDA and CDR2 SQIVND (reference sequence). The CDR3 sequence is 13 residues long. The V end was cut by 0 bases, the J end by 2 bases, with 5 bases between. CDR3 bases: TGTGCCAGTAGTATAGACAGGGCCTACGAGCAGTACTTC. Its translation: CASSIDRAYEQYF.

This sequence joins TRBV7-9 and TRBJ2-1; D is possibly TRBD1 (5 bases). Germline CDR1 reads SEHNR; CDR2 reads FQNEAQ (reference sequence). V was pared by 4 bases and J by 8 bases, with 9 bases between. The CDR3 length is 12 residues. The CDR3 reads CASSSGSDEQFF. The CDR3 coding sequence is TGTGCCAGCAGCTCAGGGTCCGATGAGCAGTTCTTC.